This T cell receptor (beta chain) was recorded in a study of blood T cells in healthy people across ages. This clonotype has a handful of counts. Donor samples were obtained from healthy Caucasian individuals from Russia, aged about 6 to 100. A sample-barcoded 5' primer and a J-beta primer mix were used in a second PCR of roughly 7 to 11 cycles. MiXCR was run by TCRdb on the 5' RACE reads, yielding one entry per CDR3 protein. The data hold more than 450,000 distinct CDR3 sequences, with approximately 26% observed a single time. CDR3 size: 16 residues. J was trimmed by 4 bases and V by 4 bases; bases with no gene match: 7. The germline CDR1 and CDR2 sequences are SEHNR and FQNEAQ (reference sequence). These same data were also listed under a study on T cells of mothers and their children. As that study records: Per mother, over 9.5 million TCR beta CDR3 reads were obtained; per child, approximately 3.2 million.

Sequencing was done on a sample of blood. The receptor comes from a boy aged 2 to 10 in good health. This chain links TRBV7-9 with TRBJ2-5; 12 bases line up with TRBD1. CDR3 in DNA: TGTGCCAGCAGCTCCTCCGGGACAGGGGGCAGAGAGACCCAGTACTTC. This codes for CASSSSGTGGRETQYF.